Reported below is one T cell receptor (beta chain). This clonotype showed up just a few times. Its target antigen remains unknown. No much larger clone exists at a distance of one base, and base qualities are not known. This sample was included in a study of T-cell memory formation after mild COVID-19 (dated by TCRdb to the early 2020s). Background on the whole study: TCR sequence clusters from the two donors were largely donor specific. In a couple of donors, T-cell clones that expanded and contracted after mild COVID-19 were followed by sequencing TCRalpha and TCRbeta repertoires longitudinally. The cohort comprised two young, previously healthy adult volunteers, one female and one male. Overall study outcomes, separate from this receptor: SARS-CoV-2 specificity of the second-wave clones peaking on day 37 was not confirmed. The study included only a couple of mild cases, and larger cohorts that include severe cases with pre-infection samples were judged to be necessary. Some responding clones were found in pre-infection memory, which suggests that pre-existing cross-reactive memory T cells took part in the SARS-CoV-2 response. Contracting CD4+ clones were located mainly in the CM and EM memory subsets, whereas CD8+ clones were found to be enriched in EMRA. Clones that contracted from day 15 to 85 showed balanced CD4/CD8 phenotypes, whereas a second wave of clones that expanded from day 15 to 37 leaned towards CD4+.

CDR1 DFQATT and CDR2 SNEGSKA are derived from the germline V gene (reference sequence). Deletion took 0 bases off V and 4 bases off J, with a span of 15 bases between the germline ends. The CDR3 contains 15 residues, cysteine and phenylalanine counted. Only the CDR3 region is kept as DNA, spanning 45 bases read in frame from base 1. TCRdb lists the instrument as Illumina NovaSeq 6000. TCRalpha and TCRbeta cDNA libraries were constructed by 5'RACE with constant-segment primers, with sample barcodes and unique molecular identifiers being introduced. RNA was extracted from every sample with Trizol reagent. The libraries were amplified in two PCR steps, and the second step added a second sample barcode and Illumina TruSeq adapters. Sequencing of libraries was performed on an Illumina NovaSeq with 2 x 150 bp paired-end reads. As for the authors' bioinformatics: The reads were demultiplexed and collapsed into UMI-guided consensus sequences using migec v1.2.7. Using mixcr v2.1.11, the UMI consensuses were aligned to TRA and TRB V and J templates and assembled into clonotypes. A clonotype was counted as expanded or contracted only if both edgeR and NoisET called the change significant, with noise models trained on biological replicates. For edgeR calls, the thresholds were a false discovery rate-adjusted p below 0.01 and a log2 fold-change of 1. As an exploratory analysis of dynamics, max-normalized trajectories of the 1000 most abundant clonotypes were examined with PCA combined with hierarchical clustering. The CD4 or CD8 phenotype of responding clones was assigned using the separately sequenced CD4+ and CD8+ repertoires. TCRdb handled the public reads itself, with Q25 trimming in fastp and clone calling in MiXCR, and kept productive beta chains. Each entry merges the rows of one CDR3 protein and shows their most common DNA and genes. The V and J calls come from TCRdb's annotation, not from the publication. For this sample there are approximately 240,000 distinct CDR3 sequences; about a sixth appear just once. The ten largest account for approximately 3.6% of the sample.

PBMCs were isolated by Ficoll-Paque density gradient centrifugation. The chain is made from TRBV20-1 and TRBJ2-5; the D gene is perhaps TRBD2, from 5 matching bases. The TCR comes from a man between 18 and 29 years old who had mild COVID-19 (a few samples of this study predate the infection). The sample titles of this study are shuffled in the database, so cell type and time point are left out; the donor was told from shared clones. Sequencing used PBMCs or a T cell subset sorted from them (not recorded which). The bases read TGCAGTGCTAGAGATAGGCCGCGGGTAATAGAGACCCAGTACTTC. Translated, this is CSARDRPRVIETQYF.